This T cell receptor beta chain originates from a study of blood T cells in healthy people across ages. Findings and limits, study-wide: Naive CD4+ cell counts and diversity both ran higher in long-lived than in aged donors.

CDR1 ENHRY and CDR2 SYGVKD come from the germline V gene. This CDR3 is 12 amino acids long. V was shortened by 5 bases and J by 3 bases, with 7 bases between the two germline ends. Primers used in a second PCR of about 6 to 12 cycles were a sample-barcoded 5' primer and a J-beta primer mix. Each cDNA molecule, via a template-switch adaptor with 12 random nucleotides, was tagged. TCRdb ran MiXCR on the 5' RACE reads and lists one entry per CDR3 protein. The profile shows 1 million to 1.2 million distinct CDR3 sequences, more than 30% of them singletons. This clonotype appeared a single time. Its antigen is undetermined.

The receptor was derived from a man younger than 35 in good health. V usage is TRBV10-3 and J usage is TRBJ1-1; no definite D call. What was sequenced was blood. The CDR3 coding sequence is TGTGCCATCAGTTATTCTGACACTGAAGCTTTCTTT. Its protein is CAISYSDTEAFF.